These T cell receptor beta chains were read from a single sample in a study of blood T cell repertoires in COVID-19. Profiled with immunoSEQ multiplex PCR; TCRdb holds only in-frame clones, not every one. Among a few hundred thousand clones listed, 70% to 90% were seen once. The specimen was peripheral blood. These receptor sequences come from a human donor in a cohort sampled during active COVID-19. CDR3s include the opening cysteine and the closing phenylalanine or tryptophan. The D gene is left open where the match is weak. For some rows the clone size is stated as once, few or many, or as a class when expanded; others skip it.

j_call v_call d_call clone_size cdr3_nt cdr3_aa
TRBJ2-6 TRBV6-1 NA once TGTGCCAGCAGCGAAGGGAGGACTGGGGCCAACGTCCTGACTTTC CASSEGRTGANVLTF
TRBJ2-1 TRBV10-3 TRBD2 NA TGTGCCACTCTGACTAGCGGGGGGGCTGAGCAGTTCTTC CATLTSGGAEQFF
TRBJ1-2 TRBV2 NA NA TGTGCCAGCACGTCCGAGAACTATGGCTACACCTTC CASTSENYGYTF
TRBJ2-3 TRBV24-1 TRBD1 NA TGTGCCACCAGGGGACAGGGAGGCACAGATACGCAGTATTTT CATRGQGGTDTQYF
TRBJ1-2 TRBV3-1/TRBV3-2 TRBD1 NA TGTGCCAGCAGCCGAGGGACAGGGAGCTATGGCTACACCTTC CASSRGTGSYGYTF
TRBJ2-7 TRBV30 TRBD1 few TGTGCCTGGAGTGGGCCGACAGGGTCCTACGAGCAGTACTTC CAWSGPTGSYEQYF
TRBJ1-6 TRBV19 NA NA TGTGCCAGTAGTCTCCCCGGGGGAAATTCACCCCTCCACTTT CASSLPGGNSPLHF
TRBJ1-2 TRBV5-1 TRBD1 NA TGCGCCAGCAGCCTAGACAGGGTTGGCTATGGCTACACCTTC CASSLDRVGYGYTF
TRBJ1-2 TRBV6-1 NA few TGTGCCAGCAGTGAAGCCGGGGATGCGGGCTATGGCTACACCTTC CASSEAGDAGYGYTF
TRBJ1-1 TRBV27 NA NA TGTGCCAGCAGTTTATTAGGGGATCTTAACACTGAAGCTTTCTTT CASSLLGDLNTEAFF
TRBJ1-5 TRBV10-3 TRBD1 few TGTGCCGGAGGGGGCACTGGGCCCCAGCATTTT CAGGGTGPQHF
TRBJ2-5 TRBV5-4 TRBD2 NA TGTGCCAGCAGCTCGGGACTAGCGGGGCTAGAGACCCAGTACTTC CASSSGLAGLETQYF
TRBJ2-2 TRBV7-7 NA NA TGTGCCAGCAGCCCCCGCTATGCGAACACCGGGGAGCTGTTTTTT CASSPRYANTGELFF
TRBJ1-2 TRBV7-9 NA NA TGTGCCAGCAGCCCCCACGCAGGCATTGACTATGGCTACACCTTC CASSPHAGIDYGYTF
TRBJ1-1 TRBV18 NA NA TGTGCCAGCTCACTGGGGGCTGACATGAACACTGAAGCTTTCTTT CASSLGADMNTEAFF
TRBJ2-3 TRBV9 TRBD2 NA TGTGCCAGCAGCGTAGCCGGGGGGGGACTCCTCACAGATACGCAGTATTTT CASSVAGGGLLTDTQYF
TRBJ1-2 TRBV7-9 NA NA TGTGCCAGCAGTTGGTACACCGGGACACCAGCAGTTGGCTACACCTTC CASSWYTGTPAVGYTF
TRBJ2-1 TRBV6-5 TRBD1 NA TGTGCCAGCAGATTCGACAGGGACCGTAACAATGAGCAGTTCTTC CASRFDRDRNNEQFF
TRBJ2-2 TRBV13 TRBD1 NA TGTGCCAGCAGCGCCGGACAGGACCGGGGCGGGGAGCTGTTTTTT CASSAGQDRGGELFF
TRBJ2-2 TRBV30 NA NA TGTGCCTGCCCGTCGACGCGGGCCGGGGAGCTGTTTTTT CACPSTRAGELFF
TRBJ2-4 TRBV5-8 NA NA TGTGCCAGCAGCTTGAGGGGAGCCAAAAACATTCAGTACTTC CASSLRGAKNIQYF
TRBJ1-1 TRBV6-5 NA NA TGTGCCACCCGCCTGGCCAGGCTGAACACTGAAGCTTTCTTT CATRLARLNTEAFF
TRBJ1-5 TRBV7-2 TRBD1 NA TGTGCCAGCAGCCCGGGACAGGGGAAGGGGCAGCCCCAGCATTTT CASSPGQGKGQPQHF
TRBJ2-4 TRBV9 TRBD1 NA TGTGCCAGCAGCGTAGGAGACAGGGTAACAAAAAACATTCAGTACTTC CASSVGDRVTKNIQYF
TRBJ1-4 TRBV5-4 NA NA TGTGCCAGCAGCACGGGGGGGGACCGGGGAGAAAAACTGTTTTTT CASSTGGDRGEKLFF
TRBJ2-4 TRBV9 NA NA TGTGCCAGCAGCGTAGGGACAGACGGAAACATTCAGTACTTC CASSVGTDGNIQYF
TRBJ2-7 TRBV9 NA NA TGTGCCAGCAGCCTCCATGGACAGTCCTACGAGCAGTACTTC CASSLHGQSYEQYF
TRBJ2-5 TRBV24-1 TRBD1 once TGTGCCACCAGTGATCCCGGGACAGGCCTACAAGAGACCCAGTACTTC CATSDPGTGLQETQYF
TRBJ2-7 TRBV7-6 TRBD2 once TGTGCCAGCAGCCCACAGGGGACTAGCGGCGCCTACGAGCAGTACTTC CASSPQGTSGAYEQYF
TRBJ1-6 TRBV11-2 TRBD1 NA TGTGCCAGCACTCCGGGACAGAAGGCAAAAAATTCACCCCTCCACTTT CASTPGQKAKNSPLHF
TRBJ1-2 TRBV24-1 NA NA TGTGCCACCAGTGATTTGGGCGGGTATGGCTACACCTTC CATSDLGGYGYTF
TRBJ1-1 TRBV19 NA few TGTGCCAGTAGTATTTTCAGGGTGGACACTGAAGCTTTCTTT CASSIFRVDTEAFF
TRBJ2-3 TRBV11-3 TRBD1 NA TGTGCCAGCAGCCACAGGGGGCGAGATACGCAGTATTTT CASSHRGRDTQYF